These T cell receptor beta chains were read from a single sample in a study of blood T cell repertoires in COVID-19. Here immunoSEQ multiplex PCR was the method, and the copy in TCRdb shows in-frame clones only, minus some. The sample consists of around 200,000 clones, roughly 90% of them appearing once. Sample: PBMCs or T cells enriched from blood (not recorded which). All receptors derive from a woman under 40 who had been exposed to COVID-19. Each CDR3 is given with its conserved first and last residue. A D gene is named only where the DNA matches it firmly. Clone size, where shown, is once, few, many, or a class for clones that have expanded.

cdr3_nt: TGTGCCAGCTCACAAGTACAGGTCACCTACTATGGCTACACCTTC
cdr3_aa: CASSQVQVTYYGYTF
d_call: -
v_call: TRBV18
j_call: TRBJ1-2
clone_size: few
cdr3_length: 15

cdr3_nt: TGTGCCAGCACCGGGACAGATAACTCCTACGAGCAGTACTTC
cdr3_aa: CASTGTDNSYEQYF
d_call: TRBD1
v_call: TRBV7-9
j_call: TRBJ2-7
clone_size: -
cdr3_length: 14

cdr3_nt: TGTGCCACCGGATGGGGCGGGGGTGAGCAGTTCTTC
cdr3_aa: CATGWGGGEQFF
d_call: TRBD2
v_call: TRBV24-1
j_call: TRBJ2-1
clone_size: -
cdr3_length: 12

cdr3_nt: TGCGCCAGCAGTGAGTTCGGGACAGTGGGAGATACGCAGTATTTT
cdr3_aa: CASSEFGTVGDTQYF
d_call: TRBD1
v_call: TRBV10-1
j_call: TRBJ2-3
clone_size: -
cdr3_length: 15

cdr3_nt: TGTGCCAGCAGCCAACCAGGGGTCACCTACGAGCAGTACTTC
cdr3_aa: CASSQPGVTYEQYF
d_call: -
v_call: TRBV14
j_call: TRBJ2-7
clone_size: -
cdr3_length: 14

cdr3_nt: TGTGCCAGCAGTTACTCGAGGAATTACGAGCAGTACTTC
cdr3_aa: CASSYSRNYEQYF
d_call: -
v_call: TRBV6-6
j_call: TRBJ2-7
clone_size: once
cdr3_length: 13

cdr3_nt: TGTGCCAGCACCAGGGGAAATTTGAACACTGAAGCTTTCTTT
cdr3_aa: CASTRGNLNTEAFF
d_call: -
v_call: TRBV7-8
j_call: TRBJ1-1
clone_size: -
cdr3_length: 14

cdr3_nt: TGTGCCAGCAAACTACAGGGGGTCGGTGAGACCCAGTACTTC
cdr3_aa: CASKLQGVGETQYF
d_call: TRBD1
v_call: TRBV19
j_call: TRBJ2-5
clone_size: -
cdr3_length: 14

cdr3_nt: TGTGCCAGCAGCTTAGATGGGGGGGCCCTTACCTACGAGCAGTACTTC
cdr3_aa: CASSLDGGALTYEQYF
d_call: -
v_call: TRBV11-2
j_call: TRBJ2-7
clone_size: -
cdr3_length: 16

cdr3_nt: TGTGCCAGCAGCGTAGGGGGAGCTGCGACCCTGGGTGGCTACACCTTC
cdr3_aa: CASSVGGAATLGGYTF
d_call: -
v_call: TRBV9
j_call: TRBJ1-2
clone_size: -
cdr3_length: 16

cdr3_nt: TGTGCCTGGAGTTTAGCGGGGGCGTTCTACGAGCAGTACTTC
cdr3_aa: CAWSLAGAFYEQYF
d_call: TRBD2
v_call: TRBV30
j_call: TRBJ2-7
clone_size: -
cdr3_length: 14